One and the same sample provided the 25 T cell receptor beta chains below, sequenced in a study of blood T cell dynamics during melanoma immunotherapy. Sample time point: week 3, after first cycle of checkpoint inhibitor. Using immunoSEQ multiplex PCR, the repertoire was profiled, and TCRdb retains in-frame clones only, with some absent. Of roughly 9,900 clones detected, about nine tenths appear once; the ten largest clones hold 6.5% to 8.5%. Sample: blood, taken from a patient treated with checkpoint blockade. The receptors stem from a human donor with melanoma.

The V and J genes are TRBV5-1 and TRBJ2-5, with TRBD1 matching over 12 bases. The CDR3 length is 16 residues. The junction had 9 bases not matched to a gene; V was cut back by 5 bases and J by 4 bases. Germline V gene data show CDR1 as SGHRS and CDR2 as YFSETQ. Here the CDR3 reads CASRDRGQGAGETQYF. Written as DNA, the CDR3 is TGCGCCAGCAGGGATCGGGGACAGGGGGCGGGAGAGACCCAGTACTTC.

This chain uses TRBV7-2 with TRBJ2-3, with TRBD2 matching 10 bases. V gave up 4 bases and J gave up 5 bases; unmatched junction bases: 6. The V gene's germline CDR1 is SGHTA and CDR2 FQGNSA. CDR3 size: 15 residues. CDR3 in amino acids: CASSSKRGGLDTQYF. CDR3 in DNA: TGTGCCAGCAGCTCGAAGCGGGGGGGCCTAGATACGCAGTATTTT.

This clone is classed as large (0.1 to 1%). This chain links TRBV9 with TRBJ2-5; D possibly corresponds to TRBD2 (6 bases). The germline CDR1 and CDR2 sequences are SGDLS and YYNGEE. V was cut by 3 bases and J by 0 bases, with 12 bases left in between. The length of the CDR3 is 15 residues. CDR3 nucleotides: TGTGCCAGCAGCGCAGGGTTAGCGGACCAAGAGACCCAGTACTTC. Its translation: CASSAGLADQETQYF.

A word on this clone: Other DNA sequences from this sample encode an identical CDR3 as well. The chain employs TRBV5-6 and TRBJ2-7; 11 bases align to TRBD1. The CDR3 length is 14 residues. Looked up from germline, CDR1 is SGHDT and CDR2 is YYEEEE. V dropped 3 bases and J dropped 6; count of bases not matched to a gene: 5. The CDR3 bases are TGTGCCAGCAGCTGGGGACAGGGGGGGGGCGAGCAGTACTTC. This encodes CASSWGQGGGEQYF. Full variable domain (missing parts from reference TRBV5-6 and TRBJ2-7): DAGVTQSPTHLIKTRGQQVTLRCSPKSGHDTVSWYQQALGQGPQFIFQYYEEEERQRGNFPDRFSGHQFPNYSSELNVNALLLGDSALYLCASSWGQGGGEQYFGPGTRLTVT.

CDR3 residues: CASSSSAGGPSNQPQHF. The CDR3 DNA reads as TGTGCCAGTAGTAGTAGCGCAGGGGGCCCTAGCAATCAGCCCCAGCATTTT. The chain carries TRBV19 and TRBJ1-5, with TRBD1 matching over 8 bases. CDR1 and CDR2 from the germline V gene are LNHDA and SQIVND (reference sequence). The V and J ends lost 4 bases and 0 bases, in that order; junction bases with no gene match: 8. The CDR3 is 17 residues long.

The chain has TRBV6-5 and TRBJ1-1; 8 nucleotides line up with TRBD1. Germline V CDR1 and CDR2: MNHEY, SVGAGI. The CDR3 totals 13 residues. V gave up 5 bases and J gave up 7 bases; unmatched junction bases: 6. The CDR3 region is CASSRVGQGEAFF. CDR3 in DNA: TGTGCCAGCAGTCGCGTAGGACAGGGTGAAGCTTTCTTT.

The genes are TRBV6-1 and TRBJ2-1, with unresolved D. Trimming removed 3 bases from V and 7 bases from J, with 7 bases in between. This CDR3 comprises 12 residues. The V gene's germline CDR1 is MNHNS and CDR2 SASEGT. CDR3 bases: TGTGCCAGCAGTGACCCCCTGAATGAGCAGTTCTTC. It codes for CASSDPLNEQFF.

CDR3 nucleotides: TGTGCCAGCAGTGAAGGCGGACAGGGTAGCGACGAGCAGTACTTC. The encoded protein is CASSEGGQGSDEQYF. The rearrangement joins TRBV6-1 to TRBJ2-7; 8 positions agree with TRBD1. The CDR3 extends over 15 amino acids. Germline CDR1 reads MNHNS; CDR2 reads SASEGT. Unmatched junction bases numbered 7, after V lost 1 base and J lost 5 bases.

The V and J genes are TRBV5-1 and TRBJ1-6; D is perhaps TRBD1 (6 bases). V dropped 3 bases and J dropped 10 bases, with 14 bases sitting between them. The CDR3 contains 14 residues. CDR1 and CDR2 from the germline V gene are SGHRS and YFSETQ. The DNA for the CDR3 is TGCGCCAGCAGCTCACAGGGAGAAGGCTCACCCCTCCACTTT. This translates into CASSSQGEGSPLHF.

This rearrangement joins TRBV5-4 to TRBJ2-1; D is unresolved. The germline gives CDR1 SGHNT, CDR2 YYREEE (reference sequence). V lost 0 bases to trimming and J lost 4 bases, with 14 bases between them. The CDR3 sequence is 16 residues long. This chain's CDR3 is CASSLGGRTQYNEQFF. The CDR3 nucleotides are TGTGCCAGCAGCTTGGGCGGCAGGACCCAATACAATGAGCAGTTCTTC.

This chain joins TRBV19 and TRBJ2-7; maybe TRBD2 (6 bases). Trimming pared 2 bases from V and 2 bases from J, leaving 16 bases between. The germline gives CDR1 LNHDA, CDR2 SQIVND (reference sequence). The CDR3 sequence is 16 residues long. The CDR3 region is CASSIQSTGGPYEQYF. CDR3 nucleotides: TGTGCCAGTAGTATACAGTCAACAGGAGGGCCCTACGAGCAGTACTTC.

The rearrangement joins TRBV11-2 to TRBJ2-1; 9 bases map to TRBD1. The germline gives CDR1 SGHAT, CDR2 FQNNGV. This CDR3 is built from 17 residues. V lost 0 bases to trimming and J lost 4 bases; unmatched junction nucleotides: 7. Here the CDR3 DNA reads TGTGCCAGCAGCTTAGATCGGGACAGGGCGATGTACAATGAGCAGTTCTTC. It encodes CASSLDRDRAMYNEQFF.

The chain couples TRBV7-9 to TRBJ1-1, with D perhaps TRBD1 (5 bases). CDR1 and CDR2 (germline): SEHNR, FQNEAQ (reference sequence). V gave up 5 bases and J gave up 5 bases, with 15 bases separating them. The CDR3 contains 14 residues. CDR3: CASSQEAGLTEAFF. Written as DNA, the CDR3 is TGTGCCAGCAGCCAGGAGGCAGGGTTAACTGAAGCTTTCTTT.

The CDR3 spells CASSYTAGGPADTQYF. For the CDR3, the DNA is TGTGCCAGCAGCTATACAGCGGGGGGCCCCGCCGATACGCAGTATTTT. The rearrangement joins TRBV7-3 to TRBJ2-3; TRBD2 matches 9 bases. The V gene's germline CDR1 is SGHTA and CDR2 FQGTGA. J lost 6 bases, V lost 4 bases, and 11 bases had no gene match. The CDR3 is 16 residues long.

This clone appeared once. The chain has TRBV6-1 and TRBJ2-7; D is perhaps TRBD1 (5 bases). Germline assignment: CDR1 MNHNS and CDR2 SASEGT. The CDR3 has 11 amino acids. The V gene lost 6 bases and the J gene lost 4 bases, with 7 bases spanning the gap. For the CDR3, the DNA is TGTGCCAGCAGAAACAGGTACGAGCAGTACGTC. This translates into CASRNRYEQYV.

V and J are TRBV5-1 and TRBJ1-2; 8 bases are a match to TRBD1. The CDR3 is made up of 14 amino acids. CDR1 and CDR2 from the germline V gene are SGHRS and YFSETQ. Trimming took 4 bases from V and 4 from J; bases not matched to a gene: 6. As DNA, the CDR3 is TGCGCCAGCAGCCCCGAGGGGACAGGCTATGGCTACACCTTC. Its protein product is CASSPEGTGYGYTF.

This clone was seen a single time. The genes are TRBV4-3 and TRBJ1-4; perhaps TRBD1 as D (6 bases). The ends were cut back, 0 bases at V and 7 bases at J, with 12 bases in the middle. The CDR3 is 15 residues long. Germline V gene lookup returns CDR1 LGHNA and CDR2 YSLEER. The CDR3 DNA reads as TGCGCCAGCAGCCAAGATAGGGGGGGAAGTGAAAAACTGTTTTTT. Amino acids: CASSQDRGGSEKLFF.

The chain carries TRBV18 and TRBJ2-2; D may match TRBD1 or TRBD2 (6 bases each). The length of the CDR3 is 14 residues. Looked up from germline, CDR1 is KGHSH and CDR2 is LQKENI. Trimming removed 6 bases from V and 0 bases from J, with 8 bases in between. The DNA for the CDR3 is TGTGCCAGCTCGAGGGGGGCGAACACCGGGGAGCTGTTTTTT. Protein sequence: CASSRGANTGELFF.

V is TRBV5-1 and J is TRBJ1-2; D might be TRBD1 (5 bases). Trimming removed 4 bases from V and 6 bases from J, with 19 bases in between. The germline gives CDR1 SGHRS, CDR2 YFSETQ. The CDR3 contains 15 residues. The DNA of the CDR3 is TGCGCCAGCAGCCTGGAGGCGTGGGGGTCCGATGGCTACACCTTC. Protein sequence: CASSLEAWGSDGYTF.

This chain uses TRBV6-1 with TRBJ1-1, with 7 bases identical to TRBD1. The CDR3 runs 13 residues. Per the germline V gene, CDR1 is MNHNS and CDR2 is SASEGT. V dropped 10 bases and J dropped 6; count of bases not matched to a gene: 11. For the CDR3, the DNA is TGTGCCACCTCGTTTAGGGGGCGCGCTGAAGCTTTCTTT. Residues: CATSFRGRAEAFF.

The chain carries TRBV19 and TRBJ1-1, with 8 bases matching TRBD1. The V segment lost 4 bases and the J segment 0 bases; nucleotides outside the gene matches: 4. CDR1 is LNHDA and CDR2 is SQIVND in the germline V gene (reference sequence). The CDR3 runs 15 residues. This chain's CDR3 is CASSRVTGVNTEAFF. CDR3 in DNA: TGTGCCAGTAGTAGAGTGACAGGGGTGAACACTGAAGCTTTCTTT.

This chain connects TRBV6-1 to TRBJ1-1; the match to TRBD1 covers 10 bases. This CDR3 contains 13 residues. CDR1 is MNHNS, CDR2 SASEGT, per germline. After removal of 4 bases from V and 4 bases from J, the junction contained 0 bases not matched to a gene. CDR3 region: CASSGTGGTEAFF. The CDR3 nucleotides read TGTGCCAGCAGTGGGACAGGGGGCACTGAAGCTTTCTTT.

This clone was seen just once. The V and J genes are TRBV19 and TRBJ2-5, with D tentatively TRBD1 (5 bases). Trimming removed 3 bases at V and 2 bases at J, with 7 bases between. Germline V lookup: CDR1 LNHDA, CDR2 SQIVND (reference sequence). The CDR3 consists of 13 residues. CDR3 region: CASSIGAQETQYF. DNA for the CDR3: TGTGCCAGTAGTATTGGGGCGCAAGAGACCCAGTACTTC.

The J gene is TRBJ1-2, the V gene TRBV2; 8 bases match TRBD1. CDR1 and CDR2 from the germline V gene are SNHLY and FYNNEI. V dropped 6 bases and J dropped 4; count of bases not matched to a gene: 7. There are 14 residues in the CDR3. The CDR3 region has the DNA TGTGCCAGCAGAGCTCCAGGGGGCCTCTATGGCTACACCTTC. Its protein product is CASRAPGGLYGYTF.

The CDR3 here is CASSSPGGDYGYTF. In DNA form, the CDR3 reads TGTGCCAGCAGCTCCCCAGGGGGCGACTATGGCTACACCTTC. This chain connects TRBV5-8 to TRBJ1-2, with 8 bases fitting TRBD1. CDR3 length equals 14 residues. CDR1 and CDR2 from the germline V gene are SGHTS and YDEGEE. V lost 3 bases, J lost 3 bases, and 4 bases stayed unmatched.